Below, one T cell receptor beta chain is given with its context. The antigen is not known. These data originate in a study of OX40 agonist ivuxolimab in advanced cancers. General observations from the study: CD4+ T cells averaged fewer expanded clones than CD8+ T cells. At 0.1 to 3.0 mg/kg, clonal expansion of CD4+ and CD8+ blood T cells had occurred by week 6. Those patients achieving a partial response at 0.1-3.0 mg/kg showed among the lowest clonal expansion.

Germline CDR1 is KGHSH and CDR2 is LQKENI. The V segment lost 0 bases and the J segment 4 bases; nucleotides outside the gene matches: 5. The CDR3 consists of 16 residues. Profiling relied on immunoSEQ multiplex PCR, and the TCRdb table lists in-frame clones only, not all of them. The sample contains 60,000 to 75,000 clones, around 83% of which appear only once. This receptor was taken from an adult with an advanced solid tumor such as melanoma, head and neck, liver or kidney cancer. The chain is built from TRBV18 and TRBJ1-1, with 10 bases identical to TRBD1. Specimen: CD4+ or CD8+ T cells sorted from blood, collected in a trial of the OX40 agonist ivuxolimab. The CDR3 here is CASSPPGQGFRTEAFF. The CDR3 nucleotides read TGTGCCAGCTCACCACCGGGACAGGGGTTTCGCACTGAAGCTTTCTTT.